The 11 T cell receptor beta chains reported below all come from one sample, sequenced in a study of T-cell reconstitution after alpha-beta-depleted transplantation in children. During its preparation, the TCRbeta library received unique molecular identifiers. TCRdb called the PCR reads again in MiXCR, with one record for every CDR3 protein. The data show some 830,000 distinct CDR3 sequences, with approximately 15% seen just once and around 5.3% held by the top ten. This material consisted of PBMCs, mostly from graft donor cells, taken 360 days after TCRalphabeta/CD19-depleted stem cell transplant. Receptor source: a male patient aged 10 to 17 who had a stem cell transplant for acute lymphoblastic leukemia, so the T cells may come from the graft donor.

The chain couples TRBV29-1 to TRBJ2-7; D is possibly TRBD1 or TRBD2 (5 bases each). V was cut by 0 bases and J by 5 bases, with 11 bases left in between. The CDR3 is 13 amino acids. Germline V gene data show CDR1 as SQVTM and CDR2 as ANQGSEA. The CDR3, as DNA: TGCAGCGTTGAAGATCCACAGGAGGACGAGCAGTACTTC. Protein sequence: CSVEDPQEDEQYF.

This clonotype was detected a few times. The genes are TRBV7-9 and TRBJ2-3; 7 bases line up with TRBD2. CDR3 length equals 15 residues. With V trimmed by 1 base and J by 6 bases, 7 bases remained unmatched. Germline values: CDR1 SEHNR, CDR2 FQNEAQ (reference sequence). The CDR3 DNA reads TGTGCCAGCAGCTTAGAAGCGGTGCGGGAGGATACGCAGTATTTT. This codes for CASSLEAVREDTQYF.

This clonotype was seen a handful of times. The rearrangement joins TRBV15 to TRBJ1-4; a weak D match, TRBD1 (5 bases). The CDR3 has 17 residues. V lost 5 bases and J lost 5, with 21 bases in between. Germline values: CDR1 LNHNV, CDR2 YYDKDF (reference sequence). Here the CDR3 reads CATSRGVTGLSNEKLFF. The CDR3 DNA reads TGTGCCACCAGCCGGGGGGTTACGGGACTTTCAAATGAAAAACTGTTTTTT.

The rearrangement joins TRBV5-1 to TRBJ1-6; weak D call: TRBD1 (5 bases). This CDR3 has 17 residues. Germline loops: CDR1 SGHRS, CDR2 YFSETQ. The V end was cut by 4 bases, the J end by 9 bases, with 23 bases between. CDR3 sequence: CASSLTGASTRSSPLHF. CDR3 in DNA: TGCGCCAGCAGCCTAACCGGGGCTTCCACTAGGAGTTCACCCCTCCACTTT.

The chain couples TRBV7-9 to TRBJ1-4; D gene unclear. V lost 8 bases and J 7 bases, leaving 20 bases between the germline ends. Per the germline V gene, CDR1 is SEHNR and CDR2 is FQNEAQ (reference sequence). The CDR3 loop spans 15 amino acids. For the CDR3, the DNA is TGTGCCAGCGAGGATAAATCCGGAGCTAGTGAAAAACTGTTTTTT. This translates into CASEDKSGASEKLFF. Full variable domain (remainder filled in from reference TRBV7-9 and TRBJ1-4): DTGVSQNPRHKITKRGQNVTFRCDPISEHNRLYWYRQTLGQGPEFLTYFQNEAQLEKSRLLSDRFSAERPKGSFSTLEIQRTEQGDSAMYLCASEDKSGASEKLFFGSGTQLSVL.

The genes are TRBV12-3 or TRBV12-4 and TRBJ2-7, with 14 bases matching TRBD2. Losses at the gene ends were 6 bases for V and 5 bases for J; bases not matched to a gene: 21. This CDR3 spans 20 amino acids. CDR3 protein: CASSTWPGTSGSRRINEQYF. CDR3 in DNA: TGTGCCAGCAGCACCTGGCCCGGGACTAGCGGGAGTCGGAGGATCAACGAGCAGTACTTC.

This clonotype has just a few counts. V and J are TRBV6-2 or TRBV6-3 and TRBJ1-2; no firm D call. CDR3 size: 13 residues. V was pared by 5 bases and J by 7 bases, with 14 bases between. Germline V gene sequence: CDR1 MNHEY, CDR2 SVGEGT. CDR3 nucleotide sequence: TGTGCCAGCAGTACCACATTGCGGCTTGGCTACACCTTC. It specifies CASSTTLRLGYTF.

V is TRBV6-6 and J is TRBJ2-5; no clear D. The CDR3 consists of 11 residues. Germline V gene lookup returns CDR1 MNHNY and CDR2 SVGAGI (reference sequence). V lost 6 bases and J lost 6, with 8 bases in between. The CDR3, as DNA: TGTGCCAGCAGCCCTAAGAAGACCCAGTACTTC. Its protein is CASSPKKTQYF.

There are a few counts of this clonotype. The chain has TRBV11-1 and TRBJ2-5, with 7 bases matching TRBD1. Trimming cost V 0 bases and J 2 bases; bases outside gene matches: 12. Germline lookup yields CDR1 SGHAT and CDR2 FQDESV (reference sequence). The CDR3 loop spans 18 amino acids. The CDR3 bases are TGTGCCAGCAGCTTAGCCCCCTTCCCGACAGGGTTGCAAGAGACCCAGTACTTC. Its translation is CASSLAPFPTGLQETQYF. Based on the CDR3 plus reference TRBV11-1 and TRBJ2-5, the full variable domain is EAEVAQSPRYKITEKSQAVAFWCDPISGHATLYWYRQILGQGPELLVQFQDESVVDDSQLPKDRFSAERLKGVDSTLKIQPAELGDSAMYLCASSLAPFPTGLQETQYFGPGTRLLVL.

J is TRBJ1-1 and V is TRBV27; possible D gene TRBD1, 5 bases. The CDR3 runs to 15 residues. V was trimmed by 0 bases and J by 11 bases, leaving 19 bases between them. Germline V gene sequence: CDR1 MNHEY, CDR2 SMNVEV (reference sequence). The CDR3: CASSLSIPGGTGAFF. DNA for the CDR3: TGTGCCAGCAGTTTATCGATCCCCGGGGGTACCGGGGCTTTCTTT.

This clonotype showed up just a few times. CDR3 nucleotide sequence: TGTGCCACCAGCAAAGGGGACAGCTACGAGCAGTACTTC. Amino acid sequence: CATSKGDSYEQYF. This rearrangement joins TRBV15 to TRBJ2-7; TRBD1 agrees at 7 bases. The J segment lost 3 bases and the V segment lost 4 bases, leaving 3 bases of the junction unmatched. Germline V gene sequence: CDR1 LNHNV, CDR2 YYDKDF (reference sequence). There are 13 residues in the CDR3. Drawing the rest from reference TRBV15 and TRBJ2-7, the complete variable domain is DAMVIQNPRYQVTQFGKPVTLSCSQTLNHNVMYWYQQKSSQAPKLLFHYYDKDFNNEADTPDNFQSRRPNTSFCFLDIRSPGLGDTAMYLCATSKGDSYEQYFGPGTRLTVT.